This TCR beta chain was found in a study of blood T cell repertoires in COVID-19 (dated by TCRdb to the early 2020s). For the study in its entirety: Collaborator samples came from the United States, Italy and Spain and covered acute and convalescent phases of COVID-19. Where available, HLA class I and class II types were taken from metadata supplied by the sample provider and were not determined by assay-based typing. The material from the prospective study consisted of cDNA or gDNA derived from T cells, B-cell-depleted T cells, or PBMCs. The sample metadata nearly always contained a de-identified subject ID, COVID-19 status, age in years and sex. Subjects who had been exposed to COVID-19, were actively infected with it, or had recovered from it provided the deeply sampled blood TCRbeta repertoires that made up the dataset. Samples came from the ongoing ImmuneRACE study (first 160 participants) plus 1,254 subjects from 6 global collaborators. The repertoires were released in a freely available public database meant as a resource for research on the immune response to SARS-CoV-2.

Whole blood was collected in K2EDTA tubes by collaborating institutions according to the institutions' own protocols. For TCRbeta analysis, collaborator samples were shipped as frozen whole blood, as isolated PBMCs, or as DNA extracted from either sample type. The immunoSEQ Assay, a bias-controlled multiplex PCR, was used to amplify TCRbeta CDR3 regions from genomic DNA. The paper's data handling went like this. Nucleated cell counts per sample were estimated from amplification of reference gene primers within the assay. To quantify the absolute abundance of each unique TCRbeta CDR3 rearrangement, sequence reads were collapsed and filtered. For each sample, productive Simpson clonality was calculated as the square root of Simpson's diversity index over productive rearrangements. Here the immuneACCESS table is served through TCRdb, limited to in-frame sequences with V and J called. Missing clones are a known gap in these copies; in checked studies unresolved V genes cover under half, and the rest lacks a known reason. The D gene and trimming were derived from the DNA, and the V and J assignments and clone size from that table. In this sample the table shows some 42,000 clones, 80% to 90% of which occur a single time. The ten largest clones capture around 7% of the sample.

The trim is 3 bases for V and 3 bases for J, with a gap of 8 bases between the germline ends. Per the germline V gene, KGHSH is the CDR1 and LQKENI is the CDR2. Taken from cysteine to phenylalanine, the CDR3 has 14 residues. Of the read, only the CDR3 DNA is kept; its 42 bases are in frame from base 1. General study outcomes and caveats: The amount of clinical and demographic metadata varied by source and participant and was provided uncurated.

About this clone: The clone's antigen remains unknown. No base quality information exists; no much larger clone differs at one position.

Input material: peripheral blood. This sequence originates from a human donor in a cohort sampled during active COVID-19. This chain joins TRBV18 to TRBJ2-2; perhaps TRBD1 is the D gene, with 5 bases matching. The CDR3 has the sequence CASSPQGHTGELFF. The bases are TGTGCCAGCTCACCCCAGGGTCACACCGGGGAGCTGTTTTTT.